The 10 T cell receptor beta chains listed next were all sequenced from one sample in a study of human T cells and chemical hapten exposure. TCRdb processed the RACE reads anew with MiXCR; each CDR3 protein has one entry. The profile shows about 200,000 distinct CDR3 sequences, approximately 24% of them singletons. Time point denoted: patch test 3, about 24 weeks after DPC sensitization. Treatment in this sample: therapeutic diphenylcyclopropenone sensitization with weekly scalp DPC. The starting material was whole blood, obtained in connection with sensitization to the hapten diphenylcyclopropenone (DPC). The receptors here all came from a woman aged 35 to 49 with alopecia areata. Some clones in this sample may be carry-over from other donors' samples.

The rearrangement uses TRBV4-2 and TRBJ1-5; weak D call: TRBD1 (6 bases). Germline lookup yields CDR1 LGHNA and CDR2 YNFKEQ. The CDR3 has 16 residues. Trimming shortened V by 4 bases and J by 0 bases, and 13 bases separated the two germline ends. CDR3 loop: CASSPQGQFSNQPQHF. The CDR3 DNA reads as TGTGCCAGCAGCCCGCAGGGACAATTTAGCAATCAGCCCCAGCATTTT.

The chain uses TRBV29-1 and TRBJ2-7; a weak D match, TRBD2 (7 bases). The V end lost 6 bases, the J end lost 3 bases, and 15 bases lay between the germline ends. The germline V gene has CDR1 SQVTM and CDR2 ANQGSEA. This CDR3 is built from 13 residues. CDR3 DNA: TGCAGCGTCGGGGGGCTCTTGGGCTACGAGCAGTACTTC. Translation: CSVGGLLGYEQYF.

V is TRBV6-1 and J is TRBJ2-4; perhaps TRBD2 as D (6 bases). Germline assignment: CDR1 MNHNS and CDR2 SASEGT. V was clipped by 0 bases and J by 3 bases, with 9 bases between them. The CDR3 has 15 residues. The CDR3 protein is CASSEAAGIKNIQYF. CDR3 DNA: TGTGCCAGCAGTGAAGCGGCGGGGATCAAAAACATTCAGTACTTC.

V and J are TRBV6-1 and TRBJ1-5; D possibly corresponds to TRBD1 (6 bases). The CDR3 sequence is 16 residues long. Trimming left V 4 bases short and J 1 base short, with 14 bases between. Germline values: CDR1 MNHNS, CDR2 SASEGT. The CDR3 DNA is TGTGCCAGCAGTGTGATCAGGGGACCCAGCAATCAGCCCCAGCATTTT. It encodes CASSVIRGPSNQPQHF.

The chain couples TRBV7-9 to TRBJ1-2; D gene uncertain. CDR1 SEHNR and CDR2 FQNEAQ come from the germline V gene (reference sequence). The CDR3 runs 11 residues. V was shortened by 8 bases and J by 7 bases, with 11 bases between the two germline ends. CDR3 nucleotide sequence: TGTGCCAGCGAGGTTAATCGTGGCTACACCTTC. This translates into CASEVNRGYTF.

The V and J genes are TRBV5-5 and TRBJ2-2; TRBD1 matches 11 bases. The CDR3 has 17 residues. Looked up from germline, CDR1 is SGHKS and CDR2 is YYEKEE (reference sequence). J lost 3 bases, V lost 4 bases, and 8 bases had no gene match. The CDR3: CASSLYWTGGYTGELFF. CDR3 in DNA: TGTGCCAGCAGCCTTTACTGGACAGGGGGCTACACCGGGGAGCTGTTTTTT.

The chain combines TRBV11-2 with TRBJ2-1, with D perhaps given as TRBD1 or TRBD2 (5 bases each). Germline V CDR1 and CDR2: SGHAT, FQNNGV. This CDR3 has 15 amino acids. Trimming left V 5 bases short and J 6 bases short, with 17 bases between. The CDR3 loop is CASSPFAGARNEQFF. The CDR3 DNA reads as TGTGCCAGCAGCCCCTTCGCCGGGGCCCGCAATGAGCAGTTCTTC.

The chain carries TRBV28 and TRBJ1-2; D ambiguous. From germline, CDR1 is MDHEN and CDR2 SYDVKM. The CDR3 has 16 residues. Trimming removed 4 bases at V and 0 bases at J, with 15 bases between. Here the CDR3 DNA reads TGTGCCAGCAGTTCGGGCAGTGCGCAGTCTAACTATGGCTACACCTTC. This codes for CASSSGSAQSNYGYTF.

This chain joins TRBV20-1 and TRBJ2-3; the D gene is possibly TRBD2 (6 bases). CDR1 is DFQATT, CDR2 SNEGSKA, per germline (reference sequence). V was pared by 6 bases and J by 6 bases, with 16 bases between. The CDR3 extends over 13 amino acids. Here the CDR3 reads CSAPMGGPDTQYF. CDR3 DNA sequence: TGCAGTGCCCCCATGGGGGGACCCGATACGCAGTATTTT.

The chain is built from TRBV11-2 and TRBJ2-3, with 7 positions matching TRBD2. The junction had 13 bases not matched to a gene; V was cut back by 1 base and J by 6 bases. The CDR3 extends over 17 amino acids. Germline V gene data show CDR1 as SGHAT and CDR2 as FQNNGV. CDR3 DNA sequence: TGTGCCAGCAGCTTAGGCGGCGGCGGGGGAGGGCTGGATACGCAGTATTTT. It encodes CASSLGGGGGGLDTQYF.